This passage covers 27 T cell receptor beta chains from one sample sequenced in a study of blood T cell repertoires in COVID-19. Assay used: immunoSEQ multiplex PCR; TCRdb lists only in-frame clones, some missing. The sample contains approximately 260,000 clones, roughly 84% of which appear only once. Sequencing was carried out using peripheral blood. These receptors all come from a woman aged 40 to 50 with active or convalescent COVID-19.

The genes are TRBV20-1 and TRBJ2-7; D possibly corresponds to TRBD1 (6 bases). The germline V gene has CDR1 DFQATT and CDR2 SNEGSKA (reference sequence). The CDR3 spans 13 residues. Trimming removed 3 bases from V and 0 bases from J, with 9 bases in between. Here the CDR3 reads CSASPGHSYEQYV. The CDR3 coding sequence is TGCAGTGCTAGTCCGGGACACTCCTACGAGCAGTACGTC.

The rearrangement uses TRBV9 and TRBJ2-5; D is unresolved. CDR1 is SGDLS and CDR2 is YYNGEE in the germline V gene. The V and J ends lost 4 bases and 7 bases respectively, with 17 bases between them. The CDR3 contains 14 residues. The CDR3 DNA reads TGTGCCAGCAGCTCTTCCATATCAAGAGTGACCCAGTACTTC. This sequence encodes CASSSSISRVTQYF.

Here the CDR3 DNA reads TGTGCCAGCAGTGACGGGACAGCCTATAATTCACCCCTCCACTTT. Translated: CASSDGTAYNSPLHF. The chain combines TRBV6-1 with TRBJ1-6, with TRBD1 matching 7 bases. The CDR3 contains 15 residues. CDR1 and CDR2 from the germline V gene are MNHNS and SASEGT. Unmatched junction bases numbered 1, after V lost 3 bases and J lost 2 bases.

V usage is TRBV6-5 and J usage is TRBJ1-2; 10 nucleotides align to TRBD1. Germline CDR1 and CDR2: MNHEY and SVGAGI. This CDR3 is 14 amino acids long. Trimming at V came to 7 bases and at J to 7 bases, leaving 9 bases not matched to a gene. DNA of the CDR3: TGTGCCAGCACATCGGACAGGGGGTTGTCTGGCTACACCTTC. Protein product: CASTSDRGLSGYTF.

V gene TRBV29-1 combines with J gene TRBJ1-1; D remains ambiguous. Trimming pared 8 bases from V and 3 bases from J, leaving 10 bases between. CDR1 and CDR2 (germline): SQVTM, ANQGSEA. CDR3 length equals 11 residues. Here the CDR3 DNA reads TGCAGCTGGGTTCGGGACACTGAAGCTTTCTTT. Translated: CSWVRDTEAFF. The whole variable domain, remainder taken from reference TRBV29-1 and TRBJ1-1, is SAVISQKPSRDICQRGTSLTIQCQVDSQVTMMFWYRQQPGQSLTLIATANQGSEATYESGFVIDKFPISRPNLTFSTLTVSNMSPEDSSIYLCSWVRDTEAFFGQGTRLTVV.

This chain connects TRBV4-2 to TRBJ1-3, with unresolved D. Trimming pared 1 base from V and 0 bases from J, leaving 10 bases between. The CDR3 contains 16 residues. Germline values: CDR1 LGHNA, CDR2 YNFKEQ. For the CDR3, the DNA is TGTGCCAGCAGCCAAGCAGGCAGATCCTCTGGAAACACCATATATTTT. Translation gives CASSQAGRSSGNTIYF.

The V gene is TRBV11-2, the J gene TRBJ2-7, with TRBD2 matching 14 bases. V gave up 3 bases and J gave up 2 bases; unmatched junction bases: 12. CDR1 SGHAT and CDR2 FQNNGV come from the germline V gene. The CDR3 extends over 19 amino acids. The CDR3 coding sequence is TGTGCCAGCAGCTTTTTTTGGACTAGCGGGGGGAAGACGACCTACGAGCAGTACTTC. It encodes CASSFFWTSGGKTTYEQYF.

This chain uses TRBV20-1 with TRBJ1-2; the D is unclear. CDR3 length: 11 residues. The V gene lost 0 bases and the J gene lost 4 bases, with 3 bases spanning the gap. The germline CDR1 and CDR2 sequences are DFQATT and SNEGSKA (reference sequence). The CDR3 region is CSARDGYGYTF. In nucleotides, the CDR3 is TGCAGTGCTAGAGACGGCTATGGCTACACCTTC.

The rearrangement uses TRBV12-3 or TRBV12-4 and TRBJ1-5; D possibly corresponds to TRBD1 (5 bases). This CDR3 has 13 residues. V lost 5 bases and J lost 4, with 9 bases in between. CDR3 nucleotides: TGTGCCAGCAGTATTACAGGTAATCAGCCCCAGCATTTT. Encoded protein: CASSITGNQPQHF.

The chain links TRBV4-1 to TRBJ2-1; maybe TRBD1 (5 bases). V lost 4 bases, J lost 3 bases, and 22 bases lay in between. CDR3 length: 18 amino acids. Germline values: CDR1 MGHRA, CDR2 YSYEKL. The CDR3 protein is CASSRGQWLRSSYNEQFF. The CDR3 nucleotides read TGCGCCAGCAGCCGTGGACAATGGCTCCGATCCAGCTACAATGAGCAGTTCTTC.

This clone showed up just once. This chain uses TRBV3-1 (or the pseudogene TRBV3-2) with TRBJ2-3; TRBD2 is a possible D gene (5 bases). Germline V lookup: CDR1 LGHDT, CDR2 YNNKEL (reference sequence). This CDR3 is 13 amino acids long. V was trimmed by 4 bases and J by 4 bases, leaving 9 bases between them. The CDR3 DNA reads TGTGCCAGCAGCCCTCCCGGGGCAGATACGCAGTATTTT. It yields the protein CASSPPGADTQYF.

This rearrangement joins TRBV2 to TRBJ1-5; no definite D call. V was shortened by 3 bases and J by 6 bases, with 12 bases between the two germline ends. The CDR3 sequence is 14 residues long. The germline gives CDR1 SNHLY, CDR2 FYNNEI. The CDR3 region is CASSEGRSSQPQHF. The CDR3 DNA follows: TGTGCCAGCAGTGAGGGCAGGTCAAGTCAGCCCCAGCATTTT.

The chain uses TRBV10-3 and TRBJ2-7; 7 bases map to TRBD1. The length of the CDR3 is 17 residues. Germline V gene data show CDR1 as ENHRY and CDR2 as SYGVKD. V lost 2 bases, J lost 5 bases, and 15 bases stayed unmatched. Here the CDR3 DNA reads TGTGCCATCAGTGAGGCCCCGAGGGGCAGGGGGATGAACGAGCAGTACTTC. Translated: CAISEAPRGRGMNEQYF.

The chain carries TRBV12-3 or TRBV12-4 and TRBJ1-1; no definite D call. Trimming removed 3 bases at V and 4 bases at J, with 9 bases between. The CDR3 is 13 residues long. Here the CDR3 DNA reads TGTGCCAGCAGTTTGCAGAGGATCACTGAAGCTTTCTTT. Translation gives CASSLQRITEAFF.

The CDR3 region is CASSSSGGLYNEQFF. The CDR3 DNA is TGTGCCAGCAGCTCTAGCGGGGGCCTCTACAATGAGCAGTTCTTC. The V call is TRBV7-8, the J call TRBJ2-1; 10 nucleotides line up with TRBD2. The CDR3 runs 15 residues. The V gene's germline CDR1 is SGHVS and CDR2 FQNEAQ. The junction had 3 bases not matched to a gene; V was cut back by 4 bases and J by 3 bases.

The chain recombines TRBV20-1 with TRBJ1-2, with D perhaps matching TRBD1 (5 bases). V gave up 7 bases and J gave up 5 bases, with 11 bases separating them. CDR3 length equals 11 residues. In germline, CDR1 is DFQATT, CDR2 SNEGSKA (reference sequence). CDR3 coding DNA: TGCAGTGGCGGGGGTGGATATGGCTACACCTTC. Protein: CSGGGGYGYTF.

J is TRBJ2-1 and V is TRBV3-1 (or the pseudogene TRBV3-2), with D possibly TRBD2 on 6 matching bases. Germline CDR1 LGHDT, CDR2 YNNKEL (reference sequence). The V and J ends lost 6 bases and 4 bases respectively, with 10 bases between them. This CDR3 is built from 13 residues. The CDR3 coding sequence is TGTGCCAGCAGGGGACTTTTTTACAATGAGCAGTTCTTC. Encoded protein: CASRGLFYNEQFF.

The gene calls are TRBV6-1 and TRBJ1-3, with D tentatively TRBD1 (5 bases). The ends were cut back, 2 bases at V and 2 bases at J, with 10 bases in the middle. The CDR3 runs to 15 residues. Looked up from germline, CDR1 is MNHNS and CDR2 is SASEGT. CDR3 sequence: CASSENQGTGNTIYF. Written as DNA, the CDR3 is TGTGCCAGCAGTGAAAACCAGGGAACTGGAAACACCATATATTTT.

The genes are TRBV9 and TRBJ1-2, with D possibly matching TRBD1 (5 bases). CDR1 and CDR2 from the germline V gene are SGDLS and YYNGEE. Trimming stripped 3 bases from V and 4 bases from J, with 19 bases between. This CDR3 has 16 residues. DNA for the CDR3: TGTGCCAGCAGCGACGCCCCGCGGGACGGGGGCTATGGCTACACCTTC. It is translated as CASSDAPRDGGYGYTF.

The chain uses TRBV6-5 and TRBJ1-5, with TRBD1 matching 7 bases. With 7 bases clipped from V and 6 bases from J, the junction kept 6 bases outside the gene matches. The CDR3 is 13 residues long. Germline V CDR1 and CDR2: MNHEY, SVGAGI. CDR3 in DNA: TGTGCCAGCACCACACACAGGGGTCAGCCCCAGCATTTT. Translation: CASTTHRGQPQHF.

This clone was seen once. The J gene is TRBJ2-3, the V gene TRBV10-2; D remains unclear. This CDR3 contains 11 residues. Per germline, CDR1 WSHSY and CDR2 SAAADI. Trimming shortened V by 6 bases and J by 3 bases, and 4 bases separated the two germline ends. CDR3 region: CASSATDTQYF. The CDR3 DNA sequence: TGCGCCAGCAGCGCGACAGATACGCAGTATTTT.

This clone was seen a single time. The CDR3 sequence: CSGPPGQGASEAFF. The CDR3 coding sequence is TGCAGCGGACCGCCGGGACAGGGGGCATCTGAAGCTTTCTTT. V is TRBV29-1 and J is TRBJ1-1, with 12 bases matching TRBD1. The CDR3 is made up of 14 amino acids. Germline trimming cut 7 bases from V and 6 bases from J; bases unmatched to any gene: 9. Germline V gene lookup returns CDR1 SQVTM and CDR2 ANQGSEA.

This clone turned up a few times. The J gene is TRBJ1-1, the V gene TRBV7-9; D is uncertain. This CDR3 has 12 amino acids. The V gene lost 3 bases and the J gene lost 3 bases, with 5 bases spanning the gap. Germline values: CDR1 SEHNR, CDR2 FQNEAQ (reference sequence). The CDR3 loop is CASSFSDTEAFF. The CDR3 DNA sequence: TGTGCCAGCAGCTTTTCGGACACTGAAGCTTTCTTT.

V gene TRBV12-3 or TRBV12-4 combines with J gene TRBJ1-4; the D is unclear. The CDR3 has 11 residues. The germline V and J ends were trimmed by 7 bases and 8 bases, with 8 bases remaining between them. As DNA, the CDR3 is TGTGCCAGCACCCCTGGCGAAAAACTGTTTTTT. Amino acids: CASTPGEKLFF.

Written as DNA, the CDR3 is TGTGCCAGCAGCTTAGCAGGGGTAAAAGAGACCCAGTACTTC. Amino acids: CASSLAGVKETQYF. The rearrangement uses TRBV7-2 and TRBJ2-5; D perhaps matches TRBD1 (5 bases). This CDR3 region has 14 residues. The germline CDR1 and CDR2 sequences are SGHTA and FQGNSA. V lost 0 bases to trimming and J lost 3 bases, with 8 bases between them.

This clone was seen once. The chain couples TRBV5-4 to TRBJ2-2, with 7 bases matching TRBD1. V was pared by 5 bases and J by 3 bases, with 7 bases of the junction left unmatched. The germline V gene has CDR1 SGHNT and CDR2 YYREEE (reference sequence). The CDR3 sequence is 15 residues long. CDR3 in DNA: TGTGCCAGCAGGCAGGCAGGGGGATACACCGGGGAGCTGTTTTTT. Residues: CASRQAGGYTGELFF.

The gene calls are TRBV3-1 (or the pseudogene TRBV3-2) and TRBJ1-6; 7 bases are shared with TRBD1. The CDR3 totals 15 residues. CDR1 is LGHDT and CDR2 is YNNKEL in the germline V gene (reference sequence). The J segment lost 6 bases and the V segment lost 6 bases, leaving 8 bases of the junction unmatched. The CDR3 reads CASRPTGALNSPLHF. For the CDR3, the DNA is TGTGCCAGCAGACCTACAGGGGCCCTTAATTCACCCCTCCACTTT.